This T cell receptor (beta chain) was sequenced during a study of blood T cell repertoires in COVID-19 (TCRdb year 2020). Context from the whole study: Collaborator samples came from the United States, Italy and Spain and covered acute and convalescent phases of COVID-19. The repertoires were made available in a free public database intended to serve as a resource for research on the immune response to SARS-CoV-2. The material from the prospective study consisted of cDNA or gDNA derived from T cells, B-cell-depleted T cells, or PBMCs. The sample metadata nearly always contained a de-identified subject ID, COVID-19 status, age in years and sex. Deeply sampled blood TCRbeta repertoires from subjects exposed to, actively infected with, or recovered from COVID-19 were included in the dataset. Samples came from the ongoing ImmuneRACE study (first 160 participants) plus 1,254 subjects from 6 global collaborators. Where HLA class I and class II types were available, the types were taken from metadata supplied by the sample provider, not from assay-based typing.

Concerning this clone itself: Its antigen is still unknown. No base-level quality is on record; no much larger clone is a single base apart.

In Seattle, one collaborating source enrolled patients while the infection was active and tracked those patients longitudinally over the course of disease. Each collaborating institution followed its own protocols to collect whole blood in K2EDTA tubes. For TCRbeta analysis, collaborators shipped samples in one of three forms: frozen whole blood, isolated PBMCs, or DNA extracted from either of those sample types. Sequences MGHDK (CDR1) and SYGVNS (CDR2) are obtained from the germline V gene. V loses 6 bases, J loses 0 bases, and the germline ends lie 15 bases apart. The cysteine opens and the phenylalanine closes a CDR3 of 16 amino acids. The entry retains the CDR3 DNA only, 48 bases that are in frame from base 1. What the authors observed across the whole study: The quantity of clinical and demographic metadata differed by source and by participant and was supplied without curation.

TCRbeta CDR3 regions were amplified from genomic DNA by means of the immunoSEQ Assay, a bias-controlled multiplex PCR. In the source study's methods: Within the assay, amplification of reference gene primers was used to estimate how many nucleated cells each sample contained. To quantify the absolute abundance of each unique TCRbeta CDR3 rearrangement, sequence reads were collapsed and filtered. For each sample, productive Simpson clonality was calculated by taking the square root of Simpson's diversity index across productive rearrangements. TCRdb limited this immuneACCESS table to in-frame rearrangements with V and J called. A share of clones is missing; checked studies link under half to unresolved V genes, and the rest is unexplained. The D gene and trimming were derived from the DNA, and the V and J assignments and clone size from that table. The sample table lists roughly 87,000 clones, roughly 84% of them with a count of one. The ten largest clones represent roughly 3% of the sample.

The sequence derives from a woman of 80 years or more with COVID-19, enrolled during active disease. Source material: peripheral blood. Here the chain combines TRBV25-1 and TRBJ1-3; a tentative D call is TRBD1 (6 bases match). The DNA sequence is as follows: TGTGCCAGCAGCTTCACCGGGACACTCTCTGGAAACACCATATATTTT. This is translated as CASSFTGTLSGNTIYF. Extended through the reference TRBV25-1 and TRBJ1-3 proteins, this CDR3 yields the full variable domain: EADIYQTPRYLVIGTGKKITLECSQTMGHDKMYWYQQDPGMELHLIHYSYGVNSTEKGDLSSESTVSRIRTEHFPLTLESARPSHTSQYLCASSFTGTLSGNTIYFGEGSWLTVV.